This T cell receptor (beta chain) appears in the sequencing data of a study of regulatory T cells in long-lasting Graves disease. This clonotype was found many times. The TCR beta library used iRepertoire HTBI primers with Arm-PCR amplification of CDR3. TCRdb re-called the multiplex PCR reads through MiXCR, storing one row per CDR3 protein. In the table there are 400,000 to 650,000 distinct CDR3 sequences, about 16% of which are singletons. V lost 6 bases and J lost 4, with 18 bases in between. Germline loops: CDR1 MNHEY, CDR2 SMNVEV (reference sequence). The CDR3 extends over 15 amino acids. Sample time point: newly diagnosed GD, antithyroid drugs for less than 3 months. From RNA extracted from PBMCs, the TCR library was made. The sample was also linked to a second study, of T cells in Graves' hyperthyroidism and ophthalmopathy.

The sequence was obtained from a woman aged 35-60 years with Graves disease. V is TRBV27 and J is TRBJ1-1, with TRBD1 as a possible D gene (6 bases). Sequenced material: peripheral blood mononuclear cells (PBMCs), taken at new diagnosis, from a patient treated with antithyroid drugs. The CDR3 DNA follows: TGTGCCAGCAGACCTCAAACAGGGCGGGGCACTGAAGCTTTCTTT. Translated, it gives CASRPQTGRGTEAFF.